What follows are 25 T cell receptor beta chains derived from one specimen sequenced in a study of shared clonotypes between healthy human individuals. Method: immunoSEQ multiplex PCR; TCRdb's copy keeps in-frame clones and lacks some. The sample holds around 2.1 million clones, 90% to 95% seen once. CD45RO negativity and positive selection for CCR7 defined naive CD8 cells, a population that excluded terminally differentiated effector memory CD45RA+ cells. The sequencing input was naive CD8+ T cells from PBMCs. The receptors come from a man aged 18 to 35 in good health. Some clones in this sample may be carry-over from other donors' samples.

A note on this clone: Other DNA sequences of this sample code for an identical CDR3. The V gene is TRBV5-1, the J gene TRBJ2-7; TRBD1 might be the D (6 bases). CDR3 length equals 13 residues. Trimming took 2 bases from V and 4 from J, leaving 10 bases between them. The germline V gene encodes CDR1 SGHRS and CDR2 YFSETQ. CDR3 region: CASSFDRTYEQYF. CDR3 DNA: TGCGCCAGCAGCTTCGACAGGACATACGAGCAGTACTTC.

CDR3 sequence reads: CASSLLRSSGNTIYF. CDR3 nucleotides: TGTGCCAGCAGTTTACTCAGGAGCTCTGGAAACACCATATATTTT. The genes are TRBV28 and TRBJ1-3; D is unresolved. The CDR3 has 15 amino acids. With 2 bases removed from V and 0 bases from J, the gap between germline ends came to 8 bases. Germline CDR1 MDHEN, CDR2 SYDVKM. Filled out from reference TRBV28 and TRBJ1-3, the complete variable domain reads DVKVTQSSRYLVKRTGEKVFLECVQDMDHENMFWYRQDPGLGLRLIYFSYDVKMKEKGDIPEGYSVSREKKERFSLILESASTNQTSMYLCASSLLRSSGNTIYFGEGSWLTVV.

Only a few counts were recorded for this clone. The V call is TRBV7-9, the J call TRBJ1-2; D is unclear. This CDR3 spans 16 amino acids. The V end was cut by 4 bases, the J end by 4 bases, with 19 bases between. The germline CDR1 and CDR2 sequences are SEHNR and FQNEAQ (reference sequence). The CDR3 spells CASSSPEEPATYGYTF. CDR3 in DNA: TGTGCCAGCAGCTCTCCGGAGGAACCAGCTACCTATGGCTACACCTTC.

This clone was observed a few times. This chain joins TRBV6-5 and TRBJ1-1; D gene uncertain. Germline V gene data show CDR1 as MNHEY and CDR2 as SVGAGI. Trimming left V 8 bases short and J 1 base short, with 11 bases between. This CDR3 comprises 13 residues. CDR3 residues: CASVETPNTEAFF. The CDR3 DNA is TGTGCCAGCGTAGAAACACCGAACACTGAAGCTTTCTTT.

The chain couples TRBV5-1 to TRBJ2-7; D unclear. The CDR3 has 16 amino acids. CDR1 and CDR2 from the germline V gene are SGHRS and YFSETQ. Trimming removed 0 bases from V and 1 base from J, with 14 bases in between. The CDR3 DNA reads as TGCGCCAGCAGCTTGGGTGCCAGCGTTTCGTCCTACGAGCAGTACTTC. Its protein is CASSLGASVSSYEQYF.

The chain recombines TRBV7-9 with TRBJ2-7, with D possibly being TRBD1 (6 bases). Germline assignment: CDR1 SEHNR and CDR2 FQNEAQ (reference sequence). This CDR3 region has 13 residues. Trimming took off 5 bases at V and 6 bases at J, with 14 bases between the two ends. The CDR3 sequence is CASSPEIRGEQYF. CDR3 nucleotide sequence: TGTGCCAGCAGCCCGGAGATCAGGGGCGAGCAGTACTTC.

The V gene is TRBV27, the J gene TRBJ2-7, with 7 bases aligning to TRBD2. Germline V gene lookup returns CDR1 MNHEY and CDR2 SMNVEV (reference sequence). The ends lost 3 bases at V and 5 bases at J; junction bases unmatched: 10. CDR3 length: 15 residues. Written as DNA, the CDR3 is TGTGCCAGCAGTTTCGAGACGGGGGGAAACAACGAGCAGTACTTC. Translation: CASSFETGGNNEQYF.

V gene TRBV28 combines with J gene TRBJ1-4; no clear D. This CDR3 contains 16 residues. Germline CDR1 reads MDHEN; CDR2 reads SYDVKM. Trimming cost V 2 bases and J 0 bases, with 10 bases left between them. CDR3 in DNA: TGTGCCAGCAGTTTACAAATGTGGGCAACTAATGAAAAACTGTTTTTT. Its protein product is CASSLQMWATNEKLFF.

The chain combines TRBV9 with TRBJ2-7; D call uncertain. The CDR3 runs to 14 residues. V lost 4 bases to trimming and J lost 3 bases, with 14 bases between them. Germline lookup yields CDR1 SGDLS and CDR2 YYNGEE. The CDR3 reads CASSYHTGDYEQYF. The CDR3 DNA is TGTGCCAGCAGCTACCACACTGGGGACTACGAGCAGTACTTC.

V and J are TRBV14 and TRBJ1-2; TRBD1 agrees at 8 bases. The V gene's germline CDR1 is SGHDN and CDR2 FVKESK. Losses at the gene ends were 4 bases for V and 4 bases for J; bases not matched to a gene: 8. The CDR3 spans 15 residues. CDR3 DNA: TGTGCCAGCAGCCTGCCGGGACAGGACATCTATGGCTACACCTTC. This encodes CASSLPGQDIYGYTF.

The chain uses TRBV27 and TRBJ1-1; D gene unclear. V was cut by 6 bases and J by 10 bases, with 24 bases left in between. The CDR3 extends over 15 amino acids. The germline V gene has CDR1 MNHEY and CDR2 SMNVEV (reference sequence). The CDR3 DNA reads TGTGCCAGCAGCCCTCGGGGTGGCTTGTCACGCACAGCTTTCTTT. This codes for CASSPRGGLSRTAFF.

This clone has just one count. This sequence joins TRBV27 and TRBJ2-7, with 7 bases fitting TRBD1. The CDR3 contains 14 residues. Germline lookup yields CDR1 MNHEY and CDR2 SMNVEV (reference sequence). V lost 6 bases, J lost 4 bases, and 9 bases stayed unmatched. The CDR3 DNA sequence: TGTGCCAGCAGACCGGACAGGCTACCTTACGAGCAGTACTTC. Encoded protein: CASRPDRLPYEQYF.

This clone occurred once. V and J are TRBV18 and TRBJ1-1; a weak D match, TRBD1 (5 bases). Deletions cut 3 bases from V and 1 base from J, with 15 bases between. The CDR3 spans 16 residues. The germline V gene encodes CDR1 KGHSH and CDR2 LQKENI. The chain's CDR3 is CASSPEPPGTNTEAFF. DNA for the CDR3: TGTGCCAGCTCACCCGAGCCCCCGGGGACGAACACTGAAGCTTTCTTT.

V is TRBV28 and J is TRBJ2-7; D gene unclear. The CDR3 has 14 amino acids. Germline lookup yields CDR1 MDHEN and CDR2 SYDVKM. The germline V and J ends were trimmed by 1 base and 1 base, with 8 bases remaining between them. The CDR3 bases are TGTGCCAGCAGTTTATTTGCGAGATCCTACGAGCAGTACTTC. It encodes CASSLFARSYEQYF. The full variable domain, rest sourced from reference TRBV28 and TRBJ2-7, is DVKVTQSSRYLVKRTGEKVFLECVQDMDHENMFWYRQDPGLGLRLIYFSYDVKMKEKGDIPEGYSVSREKKERFSLILESASTNQTSMYLCASSLFARSYEQYFGPGTRLTVT.

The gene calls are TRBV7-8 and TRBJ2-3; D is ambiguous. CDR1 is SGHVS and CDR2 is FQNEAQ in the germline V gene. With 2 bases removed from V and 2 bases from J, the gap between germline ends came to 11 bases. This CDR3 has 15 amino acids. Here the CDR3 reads CASSLLPGYTDTQYF. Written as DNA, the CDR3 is TGTGCCAGCAGCTTACTTCCAGGTTACACAGATACGCAGTATTTT.

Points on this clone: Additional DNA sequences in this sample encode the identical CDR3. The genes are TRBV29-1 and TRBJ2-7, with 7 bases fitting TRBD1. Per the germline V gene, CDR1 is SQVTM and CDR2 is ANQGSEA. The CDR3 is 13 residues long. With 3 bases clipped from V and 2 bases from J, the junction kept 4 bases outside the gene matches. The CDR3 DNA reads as TGCAGCGTTGAGTCAGGGGGTACCTACGAGCAGTACTTC. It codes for CSVESGGTYEQYF.

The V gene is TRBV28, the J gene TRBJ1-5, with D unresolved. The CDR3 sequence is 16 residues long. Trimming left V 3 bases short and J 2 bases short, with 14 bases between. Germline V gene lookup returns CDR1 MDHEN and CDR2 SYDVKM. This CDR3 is CASSFHGSKGNQPQHF. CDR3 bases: TGTGCCAGCAGTTTCCACGGAAGCAAGGGCAATCAGCCCCAGCATTTT.

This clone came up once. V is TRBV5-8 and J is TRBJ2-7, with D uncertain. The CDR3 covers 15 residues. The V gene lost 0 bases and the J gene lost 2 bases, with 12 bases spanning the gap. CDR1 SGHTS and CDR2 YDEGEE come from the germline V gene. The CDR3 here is CASSLARKTAYEQYF. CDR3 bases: TGTGCCAGCAGCTTGGCCAGGAAAACCGCCTACGAGCAGTACTTC. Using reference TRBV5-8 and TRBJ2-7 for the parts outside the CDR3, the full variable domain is EAGVTQSPTHLIKTRGQQATLRCSPISGHTSVYWYQQALGLGLQFLLWYDEGEERNRGNFPPRFSGRQFPNYSSELNVNALELEDSALYLCASSLARKTAYEQYFGPGTRLTVT.

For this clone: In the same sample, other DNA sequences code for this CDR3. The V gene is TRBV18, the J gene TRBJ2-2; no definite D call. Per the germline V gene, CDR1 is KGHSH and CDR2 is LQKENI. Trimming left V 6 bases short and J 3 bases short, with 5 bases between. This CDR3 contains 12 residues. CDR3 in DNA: TGTGCCAGCTCCCTTGACACCGGGGAGCTGTTTTTT. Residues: CASSLDTGELFF.

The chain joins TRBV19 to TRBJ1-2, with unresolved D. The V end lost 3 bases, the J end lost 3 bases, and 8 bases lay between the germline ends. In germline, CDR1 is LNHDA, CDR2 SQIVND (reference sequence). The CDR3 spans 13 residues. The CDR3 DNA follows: TGTGCCAGTAGTATGGTCAGACACTATGGCTACACCTTC. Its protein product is CASSMVRHYGYTF. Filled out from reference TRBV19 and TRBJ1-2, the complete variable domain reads DGGITQSPKYLFRKEGQNVTLSCEQNLNHDAMYWYRQDPGQGLRLIYYSQIVNDFQKGDIAEGYSVSREKKESFPLTVTSAQKNPTAFYLCASSMVRHYGYTFGSGTRLTVV.

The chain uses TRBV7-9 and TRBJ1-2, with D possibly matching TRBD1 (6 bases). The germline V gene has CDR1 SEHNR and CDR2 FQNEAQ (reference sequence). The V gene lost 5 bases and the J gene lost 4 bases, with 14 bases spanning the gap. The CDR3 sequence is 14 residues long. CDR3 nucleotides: TGTGCCAGCAGCCCGACAGGCGTCAGCTATGGCTACACCTTC. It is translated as CASSPTGVSYGYTF.

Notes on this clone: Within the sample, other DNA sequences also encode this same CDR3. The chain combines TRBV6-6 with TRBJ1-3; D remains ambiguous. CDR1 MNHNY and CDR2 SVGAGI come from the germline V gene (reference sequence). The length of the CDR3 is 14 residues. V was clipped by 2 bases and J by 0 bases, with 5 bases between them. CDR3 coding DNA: TGTGCCAGCAGTTACGGAATCTCTGGAAACACCATATATTTT. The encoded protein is CASSYGISGNTIYF.

The CDR3 spells CATDPQFGGYNEQFF. CDR3 coding DNA: TGTGCCACCGACCCCCAATTCGGTGGCTACAATGAGCAGTTCTTC. This chain connects TRBV6-5 to TRBJ2-1, with D unclear. This CDR3 has 15 residues. Germline CDR1 reads MNHEY; CDR2 reads SVGAGI. V lost 10 bases and J lost 3, with 19 bases in between.

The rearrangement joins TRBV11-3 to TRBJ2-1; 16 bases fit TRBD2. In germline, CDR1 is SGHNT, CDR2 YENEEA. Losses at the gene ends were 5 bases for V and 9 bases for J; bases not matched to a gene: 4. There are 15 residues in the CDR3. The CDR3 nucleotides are TGTGCCAGCAGCCCGGGACTAGCGGGAGGGGGTGAGCAGTTCTTC. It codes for CASSPGLAGGGEQFF.

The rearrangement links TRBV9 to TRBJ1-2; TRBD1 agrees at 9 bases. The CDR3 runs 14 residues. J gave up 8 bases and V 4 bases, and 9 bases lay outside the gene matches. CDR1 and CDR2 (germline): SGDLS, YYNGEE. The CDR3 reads CASSPLWDRDGYTF. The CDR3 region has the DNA TGTGCCAGCAGCCCTCTTTGGGACAGGGACGGCTACACCTTC.